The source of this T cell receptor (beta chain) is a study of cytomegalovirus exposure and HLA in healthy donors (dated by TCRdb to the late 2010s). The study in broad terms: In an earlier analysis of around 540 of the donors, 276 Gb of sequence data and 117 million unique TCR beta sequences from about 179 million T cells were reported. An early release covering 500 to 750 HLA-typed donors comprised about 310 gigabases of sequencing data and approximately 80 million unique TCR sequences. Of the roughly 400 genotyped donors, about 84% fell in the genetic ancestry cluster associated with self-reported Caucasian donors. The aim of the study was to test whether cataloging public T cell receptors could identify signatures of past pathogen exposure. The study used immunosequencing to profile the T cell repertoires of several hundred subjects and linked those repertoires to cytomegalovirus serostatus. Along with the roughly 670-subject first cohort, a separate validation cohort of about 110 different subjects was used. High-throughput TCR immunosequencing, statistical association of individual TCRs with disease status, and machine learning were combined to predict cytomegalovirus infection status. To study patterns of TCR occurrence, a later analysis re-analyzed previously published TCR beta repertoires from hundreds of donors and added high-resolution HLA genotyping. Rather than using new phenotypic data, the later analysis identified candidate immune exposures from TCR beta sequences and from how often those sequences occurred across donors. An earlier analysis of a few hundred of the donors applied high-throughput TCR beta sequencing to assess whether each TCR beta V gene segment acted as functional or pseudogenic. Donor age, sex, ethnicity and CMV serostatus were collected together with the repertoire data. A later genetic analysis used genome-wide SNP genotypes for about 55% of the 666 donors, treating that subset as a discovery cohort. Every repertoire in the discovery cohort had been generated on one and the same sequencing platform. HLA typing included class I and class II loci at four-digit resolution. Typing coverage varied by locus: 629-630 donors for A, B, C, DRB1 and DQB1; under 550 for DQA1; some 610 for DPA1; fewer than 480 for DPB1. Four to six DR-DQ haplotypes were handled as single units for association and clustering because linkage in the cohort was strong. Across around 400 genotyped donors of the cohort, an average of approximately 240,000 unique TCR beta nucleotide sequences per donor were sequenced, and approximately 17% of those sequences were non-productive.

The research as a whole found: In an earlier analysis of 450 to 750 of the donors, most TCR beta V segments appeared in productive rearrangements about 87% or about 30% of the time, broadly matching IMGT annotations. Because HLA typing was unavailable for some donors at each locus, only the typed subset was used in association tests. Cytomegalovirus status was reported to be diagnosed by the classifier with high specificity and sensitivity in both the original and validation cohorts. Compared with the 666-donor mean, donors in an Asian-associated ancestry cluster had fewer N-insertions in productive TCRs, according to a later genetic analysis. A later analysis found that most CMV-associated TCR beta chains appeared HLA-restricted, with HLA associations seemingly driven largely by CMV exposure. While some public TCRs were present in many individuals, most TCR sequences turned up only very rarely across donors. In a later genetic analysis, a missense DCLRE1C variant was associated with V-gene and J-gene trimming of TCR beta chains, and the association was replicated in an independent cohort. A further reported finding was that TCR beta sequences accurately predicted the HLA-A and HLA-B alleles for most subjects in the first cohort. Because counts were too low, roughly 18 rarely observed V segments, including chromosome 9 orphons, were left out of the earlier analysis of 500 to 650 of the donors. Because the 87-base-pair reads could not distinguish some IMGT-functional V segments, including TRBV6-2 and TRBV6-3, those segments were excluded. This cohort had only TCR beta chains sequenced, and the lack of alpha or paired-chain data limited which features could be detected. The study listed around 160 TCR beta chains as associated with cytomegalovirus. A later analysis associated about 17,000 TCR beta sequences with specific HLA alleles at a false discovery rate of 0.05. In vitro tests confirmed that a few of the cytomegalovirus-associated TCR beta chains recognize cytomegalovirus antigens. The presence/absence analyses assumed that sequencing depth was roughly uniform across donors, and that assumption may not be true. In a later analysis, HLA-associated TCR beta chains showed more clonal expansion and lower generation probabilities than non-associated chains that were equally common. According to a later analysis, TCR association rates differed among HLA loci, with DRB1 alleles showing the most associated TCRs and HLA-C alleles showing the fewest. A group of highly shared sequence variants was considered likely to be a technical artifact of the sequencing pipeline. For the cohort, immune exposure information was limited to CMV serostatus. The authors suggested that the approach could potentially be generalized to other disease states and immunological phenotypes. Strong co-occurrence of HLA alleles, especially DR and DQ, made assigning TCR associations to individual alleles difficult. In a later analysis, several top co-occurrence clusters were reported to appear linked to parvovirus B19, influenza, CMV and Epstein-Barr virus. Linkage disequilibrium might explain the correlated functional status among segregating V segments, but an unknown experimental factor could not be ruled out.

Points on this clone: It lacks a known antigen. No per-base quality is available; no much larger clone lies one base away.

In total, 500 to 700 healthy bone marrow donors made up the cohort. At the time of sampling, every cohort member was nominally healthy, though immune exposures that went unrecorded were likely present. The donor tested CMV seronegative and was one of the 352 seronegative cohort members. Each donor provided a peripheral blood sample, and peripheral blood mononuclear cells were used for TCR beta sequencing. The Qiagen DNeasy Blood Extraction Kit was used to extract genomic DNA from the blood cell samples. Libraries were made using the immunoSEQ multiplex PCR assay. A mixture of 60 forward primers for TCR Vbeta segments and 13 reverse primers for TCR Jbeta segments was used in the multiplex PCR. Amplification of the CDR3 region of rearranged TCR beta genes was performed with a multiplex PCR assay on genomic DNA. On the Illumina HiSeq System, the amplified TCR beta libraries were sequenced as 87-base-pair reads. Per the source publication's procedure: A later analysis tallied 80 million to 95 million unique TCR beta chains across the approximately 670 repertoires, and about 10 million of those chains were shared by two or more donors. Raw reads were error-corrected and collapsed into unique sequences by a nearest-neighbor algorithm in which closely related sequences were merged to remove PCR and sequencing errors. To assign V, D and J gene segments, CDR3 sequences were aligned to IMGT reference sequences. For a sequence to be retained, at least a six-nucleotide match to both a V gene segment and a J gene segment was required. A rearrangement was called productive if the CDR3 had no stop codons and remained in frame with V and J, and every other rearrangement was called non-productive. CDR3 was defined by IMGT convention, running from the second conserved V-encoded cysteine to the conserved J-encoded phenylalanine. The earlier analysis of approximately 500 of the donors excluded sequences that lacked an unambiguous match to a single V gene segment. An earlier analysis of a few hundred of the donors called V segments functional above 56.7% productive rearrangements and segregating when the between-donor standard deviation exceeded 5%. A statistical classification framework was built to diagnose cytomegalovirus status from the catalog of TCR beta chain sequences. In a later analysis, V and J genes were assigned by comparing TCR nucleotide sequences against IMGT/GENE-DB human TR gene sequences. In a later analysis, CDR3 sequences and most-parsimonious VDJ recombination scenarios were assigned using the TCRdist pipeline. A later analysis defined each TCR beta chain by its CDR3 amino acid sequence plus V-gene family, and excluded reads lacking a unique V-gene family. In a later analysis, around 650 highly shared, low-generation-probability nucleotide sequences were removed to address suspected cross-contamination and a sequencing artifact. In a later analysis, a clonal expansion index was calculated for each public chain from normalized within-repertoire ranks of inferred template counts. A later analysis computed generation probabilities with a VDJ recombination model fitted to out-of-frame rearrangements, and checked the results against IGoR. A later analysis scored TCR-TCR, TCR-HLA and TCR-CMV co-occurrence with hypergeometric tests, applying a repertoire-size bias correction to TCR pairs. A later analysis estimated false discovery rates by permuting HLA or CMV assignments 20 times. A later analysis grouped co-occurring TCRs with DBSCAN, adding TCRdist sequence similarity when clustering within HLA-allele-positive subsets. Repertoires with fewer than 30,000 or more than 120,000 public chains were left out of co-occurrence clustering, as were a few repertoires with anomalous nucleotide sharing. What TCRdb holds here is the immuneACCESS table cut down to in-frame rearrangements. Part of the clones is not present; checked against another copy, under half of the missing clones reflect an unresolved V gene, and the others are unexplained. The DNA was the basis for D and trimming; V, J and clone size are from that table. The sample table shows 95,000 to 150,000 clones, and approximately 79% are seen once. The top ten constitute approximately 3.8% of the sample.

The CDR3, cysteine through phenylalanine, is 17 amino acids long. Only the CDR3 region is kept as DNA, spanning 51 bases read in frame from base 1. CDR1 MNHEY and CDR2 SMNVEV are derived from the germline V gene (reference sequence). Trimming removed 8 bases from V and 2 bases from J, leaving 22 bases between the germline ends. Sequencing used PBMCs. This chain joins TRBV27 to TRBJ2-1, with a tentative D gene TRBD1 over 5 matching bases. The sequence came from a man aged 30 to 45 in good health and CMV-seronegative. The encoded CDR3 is CASCYYPGQGPYNEQFF. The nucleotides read TGTGCCAGCTGCTACTACCCCGGACAAGGTCCCTACAATGAGCAGTTCTTC.